Listed below are T cell receptor beta chains from one sample, sequenced in a study of blood T cell repertoires in COVID-19. TCRdb's table, derived via immunoSEQ multiplex PCR, lists solely in-frame clones and lacks some. The sample gives approximately 470,000 clones, about nine tenths of which show up once; roughly 0.7% is in the top ten. Sequenced sample: PBMCs or T cells enriched from blood (not recorded which). The receptor source for this set is a young woman who had recovered from COVID-19. Each CDR3 is given with its conserved first and last residue. The D gene is left open where the match is weak. Size values are once, few and many counts, or a class for expanded clones, and some rows have none.

d_gene: .; j_gene: TRBJ2-2; abundance: .; v_gene: TRBV5-1; CDR3nt: TGCGCCAGCAGCTTGGCACAGGGCCCCGGGGAGCTGTTTTTT; CDR3aa: CASSLAQGPGELFF
d_gene: TRBD1; j_gene: TRBJ2-7; abundance: .; v_gene: TRBV7-9; CDR3nt: TGTGCCAGCAGCAGAGACAGGGGGTACGAGCAGTACTTC; CDR3aa: CASSRDRGYEQYF
d_gene: TRBD1; j_gene: TRBJ2-4; abundance: .; v_gene: TRBV5-6; CDR3nt: TGTGCCAGCAGCCAAGGACAGGGTTTCTTAGCCAAAAACATTCAGTACTTC; CDR3aa: CASSQGQGFLAKNIQYF
d_gene: .; j_gene: TRBJ1-1; abundance: .; v_gene: TRBV7-2; CDR3nt: TGTGCCAGCAGCTTAAACGGGGGTGGGGAGAACACTGAAGCTTTCTTT; CDR3aa: CASSLNGGGENTEAFF
d_gene: .; j_gene: TRBJ1-5; abundance: .; v_gene: TRBV30; CDR3nt: TGTGCCTGGGGGGCCAGGAGCAATCAGCCCCAGCATTTT; CDR3aa: CAWGARSNQPQHF
d_gene: TRBD1; j_gene: TRBJ1-5; abundance: .; v_gene: TRBV30; CDR3nt: TGTGCCTGGACCCAAAAGGGACAGTTCAATCAGCCCCAGCATTTT; CDR3aa: CAWTQKGQFNQPQHF
d_gene: .; j_gene: TRBJ1-4; abundance: .; v_gene: TRBV11-2; CDR3nt: TGTGCCAGCAGCTTAGGACAGAGTGAAAAACTGTTTTTT; CDR3aa: CASSLGQSEKLFF
d_gene: .; j_gene: TRBJ1-1; abundance: .; v_gene: TRBV14; CDR3nt: TGTGCCAGCAGCCAAGGGTTGGGCTCTGAAGCTTTCTTT; CDR3aa: CASSQGLGSEAFF
d_gene: .; j_gene: TRBJ2-7; abundance: .; v_gene: TRBV12-5; CDR3nt: TGTGCTAGTGGTTTACCCAACAAGGGGGTACCCTACGAGCAGTACTTC; CDR3aa: CASGLPNKGVPYEQYF
d_gene: .; j_gene: TRBJ2-2; abundance: .; v_gene: TRBV21-1; CDR3nt: TGTGCCAGCAGCCATTTAAGGGGGCTGTTTTTT; CDR3aa: CASSHLRGLFF
d_gene: TRBD1; j_gene: TRBJ2-7; abundance: .; v_gene: TRBV3-1/TRBV3-2; CDR3nt: TGTGCCAGCAGCCAAGAACCAGGGGGATACGAGCAGTACTTC; CDR3aa: CASSQEPGGYEQYF
d_gene: .; j_gene: TRBJ2-7; abundance: many; v_gene: TRBV3-1/TRBV3-2; CDR3nt: TGTGCCAGCAGCCAAGTGCTCACACAACCGACCTACGAGCAGTACTTC; CDR3aa: CASSQVLTQPTYEQYF
d_gene: TRBD2; j_gene: TRBJ2-5; abundance: .; v_gene: TRBV2; CDR3nt: TGTGCCAGCAGTGTGTCCCGCGGGGGGGCGGGTGAGACCCAGTACTTC; CDR3aa: CASSVSRGGAGETQYF
d_gene: .; j_gene: TRBJ2-6; abundance: .; v_gene: TRBV7-9; CDR3nt: TGTGCCAGCAGCTCCACAGGGAGCTCTGGGGCCAACGTCCTGACTTTC; CDR3aa: CASSSTGSSGANVLTF
d_gene: .; j_gene: TRBJ1-2; abundance: .; v_gene: TRBV18; CDR3nt: TGTGCCAGCTCACCAGAAACTCTCCATGGCTACACCTTC; CDR3aa: CASSPETLHGYTF
d_gene: .; j_gene: TRBJ1-1; abundance: .; v_gene: TRBV4-2; CDR3nt: TGTGCCAGCAGCTCCAAGGTCGGGATGAGCACTGAAGCTTTCTTT; CDR3aa: CASSSKVGMSTEAFF
d_gene: .; j_gene: TRBJ2-2; abundance: .; v_gene: TRBV29-1; CDR3nt: TGCAGCGTTGGCCCTAGAGCCGGGGAGCTGTTTTTT; CDR3aa: CSVGPRAGELFF
d_gene: .; j_gene: TRBJ1-2; abundance: few; v_gene: TRBV6-1; CDR3nt: TGTGCCAGCAGTGAACTAAGAGGGAACTATGGCTACACCTTC; CDR3aa: CASSELRGNYGYTF
d_gene: .; j_gene: TRBJ1-6; abundance: .; v_gene: TRBV6-5; CDR3nt: TGTGCCAGCAGTATTACAGGAGTTCGACCCCTCCACTTT; CDR3aa: CASSITGVRPLHF
d_gene: .; j_gene: TRBJ2-7; abundance: .; v_gene: TRBV7-8; CDR3nt: TGTGCCAGCAGCTTTATGACGGGCAGGGGCTACGAGCAGTACTTC; CDR3aa: CASSFMTGRGYEQYF
d_gene: TRBD2; j_gene: TRBJ2-1; abundance: .; v_gene: TRBV3-1/TRBV3-2; CDR3nt: TGTGCCAGCAGCCCAAGCGGGAGGAGCTCCTACAATGAGCAGTTCTTC; CDR3aa: CASSPSGRSSYNEQFF
d_gene: TRBD2; j_gene: TRBJ2-1; abundance: .; v_gene: TRBV5-1; CDR3nt: TGCGCCAGCAGCTCTCGTGGACTAGCGGGGGCTATCTACAATGAGCAGTTCTTC; CDR3aa: CASSSRGLAGAIYNEQFF
d_gene: .; j_gene: TRBJ1-1; abundance: .; v_gene: TRBV14; CDR3nt: TGTGCCAGCAGCGTCCAGGGGTATGCTGAAGCTTTCTTT; CDR3aa: CASSVQGYAEAFF
d_gene: .; j_gene: TRBJ2-2; abundance: .; v_gene: TRBV29-1; CDR3nt: TGCAGCGTTGTAAGGGGGATCAACACCGGGGAGCTGTTTTTT; CDR3aa: CSVVRGINTGELFF
d_gene: .; j_gene: TRBJ1-2; abundance: few; v_gene: TRBV18; CDR3nt: TGTGCCAGCTCAACTACTAACTATGGCTACACCTTC; CDR3aa: CASSTTNYGYTF
d_gene: .; j_gene: TRBJ2-7; abundance: .; v_gene: TRBV29-1; CDR3nt: TGCAGCGTCAGGAAATCCTACGAGCAGTACTTC; CDR3aa: CSVRKSYEQYF
d_gene: TRBD1; j_gene: TRBJ1-6; abundance: .; v_gene: TRBV7-9; CDR3nt: TGTGCCAGCAGCCCCACAGGGGCCCTCTCCTATAATTCACCCCTCCACTTT; CDR3aa: CASSPTGALSYNSPLHF
d_gene: TRBD1; j_gene: TRBJ1-1; abundance: .; v_gene: TRBV6-5; CDR3nt: TGTGCCAGCAGTTACTACTTGGACAGGGGAACTGAAGCTTTCTTT; CDR3aa: CASSYYLDRGTEAFF
d_gene: TRBD1; j_gene: TRBJ1-4; abundance: .; v_gene: TRBV4-2; CDR3nt: TGTGCCAGCAGCCCCGGACAGGGGGGACCAACTAATGAAAAACTGTTTTTT; CDR3aa: CASSPGQGGPTNEKLFF
d_gene: TRBD1; j_gene: TRBJ1-2; abundance: .; v_gene: TRBV18; CDR3nt: TGTGCCAGCTCACTTAATACCGGGACAGGGGGTGAGAAGCACACCTTC; CDR3aa: CASSLNTGTGGEKHTF
d_gene: TRBD2; j_gene: TRBJ2-1; abundance: .; v_gene: TRBV5-1; CDR3nt: TGCGCCAGCAGCTTACTAGCGGGGGGGAGCTCCTACAATGAGCAGTTCTTC; CDR3aa: CASSLLAGGSSYNEQFF
d_gene: .; j_gene: TRBJ1-4; abundance: .; v_gene: TRBV30; CDR3nt: TGTGCCTGGAGTCCGGTATTCAGGGCAGCAAATGAAAAACTGTTTTTT; CDR3aa: CAWSPVFRAANEKLFF
d_gene: .; j_gene: TRBJ2-7; abundance: many; v_gene: TRBV6-5; CDR3nt: TGTGCCAGCACCACGACTGGAAACTCCTACGAGCAGTACTTC; CDR3aa: CASTTTGNSYEQYF
d_gene: .; j_gene: TRBJ1-1; abundance: .; v_gene: TRBV21-1; CDR3nt: TGTGCCAGCAGCCCCCGAGGCAGGGGTGGGACTGAAGCTTTCTTT; CDR3aa: CASSPRGRGGTEAFF
d_gene: .; j_gene: TRBJ1-3; abundance: .; v_gene: TRBV9; CDR3nt: TGTGCCAGCAGCGTAGACACAGGGGGAAACACCATATATTTT; CDR3aa: CASSVDTGGNTIYF
d_gene: .; j_gene: TRBJ2-1; abundance: .; v_gene: TRBV4-2; CDR3nt: TGTGCCAGCAGCCAGGATCTTAGCACTAGCAATGAGCAGTTCTTC; CDR3aa: CASSQDLSTSNEQFF
d_gene: TRBD1; j_gene: TRBJ1-2; abundance: .; v_gene: TRBV6-5; CDR3nt: TGTGCCAGCAGCGCGCAAGACAGGGCAGTCTATGGCTACACCTTC; CDR3aa: CASSAQDRAVYGYTF
d_gene: .; j_gene: TRBJ2-7; abundance: .; v_gene: TRBV4-2; CDR3nt: TGTGCCAGCAGCCAAGGGACAGAAACCTACGAGCAGTACTTC; CDR3aa: CASSQGTETYEQYF
d_gene: TRBD1; j_gene: TRBJ2-7; abundance: .; v_gene: TRBV5-1; CDR3nt: TGCGCCAGCAGCTCCACCACAGGGGGCGGGGAGCAGTACTTC; CDR3aa: CASSSTTGGGEQYF
d_gene: .; j_gene: TRBJ1-6; abundance: .; v_gene: TRBV2; CDR3nt: TGTGCCAGCAGTGCACAGGAATCACCCCTCCACTTT; CDR3aa: CASSAQESPLHF
d_gene: TRBD1; j_gene: TRBJ1-3; abundance: few; v_gene: TRBV7-9; CDR3nt: TGTGCCAGCAGCCGGCCGACAGGGGATGGAAACACCATATATTTT; CDR3aa: CASSRPTGDGNTIYF
d_gene: .; j_gene: TRBJ2-1; abundance: .; v_gene: TRBV2; CDR3nt: TGTGCCAGCACCCCGGGACTGGGGTTCTTC; CDR3aa: CASTPGLGFF
d_gene: .; j_gene: TRBJ1-1; abundance: .; v_gene: TRBV29-1; CDR3nt: TGCAGCGTGGCTAACACTGAAGCTTTCTTT; CDR3aa: CSVANTEAFF
d_gene: .; j_gene: TRBJ2-1; abundance: .; v_gene: TRBV5-6; CDR3nt: TGTGCCAGCAGCTTGGATCGGAGCAATGAGCAGTTCTTC; CDR3aa: CASSLDRSNEQFF
d_gene: TRBD2; j_gene: TRBJ2-1; abundance: .; v_gene: TRBV4-1; CDR3nt: TGCGCCAGCGGAGGGACTACCAAAACCAATGAGCAGTTCTTC; CDR3aa: CASGGTTKTNEQFF
d_gene: .; j_gene: TRBJ2-1; abundance: .; v_gene: TRBV7-2; CDR3nt: TGTGCCAGCAGCCGGAGTCAGAGCTCCTACAATGAGCAGTTCTTC; CDR3aa: CASSRSQSSYNEQFF
d_gene: .; j_gene: TRBJ2-2; abundance: .; v_gene: TRBV5-5; CDR3nt: TGTGCCAGCAGCTTTTACTCCGAACGATACACCGGGGAGCTGTTTTTT; CDR3aa: CASSFYSERYTGELFF
d_gene: .; j_gene: TRBJ1-5; abundance: .; v_gene: TRBV3-1/TRBV3-2; CDR3nt: TGTGCCAGCAGCAAGGGCGGGGGGCATCAGCCCCAGCATTTT; CDR3aa: CASSKGGGHQPQHF
d_gene: .; j_gene: TRBJ1-2; abundance: .; v_gene: TRBV4-1; CDR3nt: TGCGCCAGCAGCCAAGATCGGGCCAGGGTAACTGGCTACACCTTC; CDR3aa: CASSQDRARVTGYTF
d_gene: .; j_gene: TRBJ2-2; abundance: .; v_gene: TRBV6-4; CDR3nt: TGTGCCAGCAGTGTGGAGGCGAACACCGGGGAGCTGTTTTTT; CDR3aa: CASSVEANTGELFF
d_gene: .; j_gene: TRBJ1-1; abundance: once; v_gene: TRBV2; CDR3nt: TGTGCCAGCCTAATTACTGAAGCTTTCTTT; CDR3aa: CASLITEAFF
d_gene: .; j_gene: TRBJ1-1; abundance: once; v_gene: TRBV13; CDR3nt: TGTGCCAGCATAAAACGGGGAACGAACACTGAAGCTTTCTTT; CDR3aa: CASIKRGTNTEAFF
d_gene: TRBD1; j_gene: TRBJ1-1; abundance: .; v_gene: TRBV6-1; CDR3nt: TGTGCCAGCAGTGACCGGGACAGGATGTACACTGAAGCTTTCTTT; CDR3aa: CASSDRDRMYTEAFF
d_gene: .; j_gene: TRBJ1-2; abundance: .; v_gene: TRBV20-1; CDR3nt: TGCAGTGCTAGCCGACAGACGGGCTACACCTTC; CDR3aa: CSASRQTGYTF
d_gene: .; j_gene: TRBJ1-5; abundance: .; v_gene: TRBV28; CDR3nt: TGTGCCAGCAGGGAGGGGTATAGAGGGGTCCACCAGCCCCAGCATTTT; CDR3aa: CASREGYRGVHQPQHF
d_gene: TRBD2; j_gene: TRBJ2-2; abundance: .; v_gene: TRBV7-2; CDR3nt: TGTGCCAGCAGCTTGTTCAGCGGGGTGAACACCGGGGAGCTGTTTTTT; CDR3aa: CASSLFSGVNTGELFF
d_gene: TRBD1; j_gene: TRBJ1-1; abundance: .; v_gene: TRBV7-2; CDR3nt: TGTGCCAGCAGCTTAACGGGACAGGAAGGTGAAGCTTTCTTT; CDR3aa: CASSLTGQEGEAFF
d_gene: .; j_gene: TRBJ2-2; abundance: once; v_gene: TRBV6-5; CDR3nt: TGTGCCAGCATTAGGGGAATCAACACCGGGGAGCTGTTTTTT; CDR3aa: CASIRGINTGELFF
d_gene: .; j_gene: TRBJ1-2; abundance: .; v_gene: TRBV28; CDR3nt: TGTGCCAGCAGTCCGGGTGGGGCCCTCTATGGCTACACCTTC; CDR3aa: CASSPGGALYGYTF
d_gene: .; j_gene: TRBJ1-1; abundance: .; v_gene: TRBV2; CDR3nt: TGTGCCAGCAGTACTACAGGTTACCCAATGAACACTGAAGCTTTCTTT; CDR3aa: CASSTTGYPMNTEAFF